This entry lists 14 T cell receptor beta chains sequenced from one sample in a study of T cells expressing NK-cell markers. Reanalyzing the 5' RACE reads, TCRdb keeps one entry per CDR3 protein, without DNA. The sample's table shows 350,000 to 450,000 distinct CDR3 sequences. Sequencing was carried out using blood T cells: a sorted CD56 or NKG2C T cell subset, CD4+ or CD8+ T cells, or bulk PBMC T cells (not recorded which). Receptors originate from a man aged 18 to 69 in good health.

The CDR3 sequence: CASSQVSGQGIQYF. The V gene is TRBV3-1, the J gene TRBJ2-4; the TRBD1 assignment by TCRdb is unverifiable without DNA. Germline lookup yields CDR1 LGHDT and CDR2 YNNKEL (reference sequence). The CDR3 runs to 14 residues.

This chain links TRBV7-9 with TRBJ1-1. The CDR3 loop spans 11 amino acids. Germline V gives CDR1 SEHNR, CDR2 FQNEAQ (reference sequence). This CDR3 reads CASSLWAEAFF.

The chain is built from TRBV28 and TRBJ2-3; TCRdb designates TRBD1, a call that cannot be tested without DNA. The CDR3 runs 16 residues. Germline-derived CDR1 and CDR2 are MDHEN and SYDVKM. CDR3 region: CASNAFPGAYTDTQYF. The whole variable domain, remainder taken from reference TRBV28 and TRBJ2-3, is DVKVTQSSRYLVKRTGEKVFLECVQDMDHENMFWYRQDPGLGLRLIYFSYDVKMKEKGDIPEGYSVSREKKERFSLILESASTNQTSMYLCASNAFPGAYTDTQYFGPGTRLTVL.

The V gene is TRBV5-6, the J gene TRBJ2-3; the D gene TCRdb calls, TRBD1, cannot be checked with no DNA. The CDR3 consists of 14 residues. The germline CDR1 and CDR2 sequences are SGHDT and YYEEEE. CDR3: CASSNRGRGNTQYF.

The chain links TRBV5-1 to TRBJ1-1; no DNA is available, so the TRBD1 call from TCRdb remains unchecked. The CDR3 totals 15 residues. The germline V gene encodes CDR1 SGHRS and CDR2 YFSETQ. The CDR3 sequence: CASSPVAGMSTEAFF.

The chain carries TRBV29-1 and TRBJ2-7; TCRdb returns TRBD2, unconfirmable since there is no DNA. Germline CDR1 is SQVTM and CDR2 is ANQGSEA. There are 14 residues in the CDR3. CDR3 loop: CSVETSGVLSEQYF.

The CDR3 region is CSASGSPSYEQYF. The chain uses TRBV20-1 and TRBJ2-7; the TRBD2 assignment by TCRdb is unverifiable without DNA. This CDR3 is 13 amino acids long. Germline CDR1 and CDR2: DFQATT and SNEGSKA (reference sequence).

The chain carries TRBV12-3 or TRBV12-4 and TRBJ2-4; the TCRdb call, TRBD2, lacks DNA for checking. The CDR3 extends over 17 amino acids. The CDR3 sequence is CASSLYLYRAAENIQYF.

The chain carries TRBV20-1 and TRBJ2-3; there is no DNA to check the TCRdb D call of TRBD2. The CDR3 runs to 13 residues. Per the germline V gene, CDR1 is DFQATT and CDR2 is SNEGSKA (reference sequence). CDR3 region: CSARGTSLDTQYF.

V gene TRBV2 combines with J gene TRBJ1-5; TCRdb's D gene call, TRBD1, goes unchecked for lack of DNA. There are 15 residues in the CDR3. Germline CDR1 and CDR2: SNHLY and FYNNEI. The CDR3 sequence is CASQWDIYSNQPQHF.

The chain employs TRBV3-1 and TRBJ2-1; TCRdb picks TRBD2, but there is no DNA to check that call. CDR1 is LGHDT and CDR2 is YNNKEL in the germline V gene (reference sequence). The CDR3 sequence is 18 residues long. CDR3 sequence: CASSQDRTSGTRYNEQFF.

The rearrangement links TRBV7-2 to TRBJ2-2; the TCRdb D gene call, TRBD1, has no DNA to confirm it. There are 15 residues in the CDR3. Germline loops: CDR1 SGHTA, CDR2 FQGNSA. The CDR3 reads CASSRRAGNTGELFF.

The rearrangement uses TRBV29-1 and TRBJ1-2. The CDR3 is 12 amino acids. Germline lookup yields CDR1 SQVTM and CDR2 ANQGSEA. CDR3 region: CSVDYLNYGYTF.

This chain joins TRBV30 and TRBJ2-7; TCRdb selects TRBD2, and the lack of DNA leaves this call unchecked. Germline V CDR1 and CDR2: GTSNPN, SVGIG (reference sequence). This CDR3 has 14 residues. This chain's CDR3 is CAWSSSSGDYEQYF.